These 20 T cell receptor beta chains originate from one sample sequenced in a study of monozygotic twins with cystic fibrosis. Produced via immunoSEQ multiplex PCR; TCRdb's table is partial and in-frame only. Of some 14,000 clones listed, around 93% were seen once; the top ten hold 9.3%. Sequencing was performed on blood. These receptors all come from a girl aged 2-9 years with cystic fibrosis.

The chain recombines TRBV7-9 with TRBJ1-3; 9 bases align to TRBD1. With V trimmed by 5 bases and J by 4 bases, 15 bases remained unmatched. From germline, CDR1 is SEHNR and CDR2 FQNEAQ (reference sequence). CDR3 size: 18 residues. For the CDR3, the DNA is TGTGCCAGCAGCCAACCCCGAACGGGACAGGGCATGGGAAACACCATATATTTT. This encodes CASSQPRTGQGMGNTIYF.

The V and J genes are TRBV28 and TRBJ2-7, with D hard to call. Germline V gene lookup returns CDR1 MDHEN and CDR2 SYDVKM. V lost 6 bases and J 3 bases, leaving 3 bases between the germline ends. This CDR3 spans 10 amino acids. CDR3 DNA sequence: TGTGCCAGCAGCCACTACGAGCAGTACTTC. Protein product: CASSHYEQYF.

Written as DNA, the CDR3 is TGTGCCAGCAGCTTAGCTGGAAGGGCCACTGAAGCTTTCTTT. Encoded protein: CASSLAGRATEAFF. The rearrangement uses TRBV11-3 and TRBJ1-1; D gene uncertain. Germline CDR1 is SGHNT and CDR2 is YENEEA. This CDR3 has 14 amino acids. V was clipped by 1 base and J by 4 bases, with 10 bases between them.

This chain joins TRBV18 and TRBJ2-2; D may be TRBD2 (6 bases). Germline lookup yields CDR1 KGHSH and CDR2 LQKENI. This CDR3 spans 17 amino acids. Trimming took off 3 bases at V and 5 bases at J, with 19 bases between the two ends. CDR3 residues: CASSPVGGALLTGELFF. CDR3 bases: TGTGCCAGCTCACCGGTCGGAGGGGCGCTCTTAACCGGGGAGCTGTTTTTT.

The chain links TRBV19 to TRBJ2-2; possibly TRBD1 for D (6 bases). CDR1 is LNHDA and CDR2 is SQIVND in the germline V gene (reference sequence). The CDR3 consists of 14 residues. V was pared by 3 bases and J by 5 bases, with 10 bases between. CDR3 protein: CASSIGRGTGELFF. The CDR3 bases are TGTGCCAGTAGTATTGGCAGGGGTACCGGGGAGCTGTTTTTT.

The CDR3 here is CASSPQDSRAEAFF. DNA for the CDR3: TGCGCCAGCAGCCCACAGGACAGCCGGGCTGAAGCTTTCTTT. This chain joins TRBV5-1 and TRBJ1-1; tentative D call: TRBD1 (6 bases). The CDR3 contains 14 residues. CDR1 is SGHRS and CDR2 is YFSETQ in the germline V gene. Trimming cost V 4 bases and J 6 bases, with 16 bases left between them.

As DNA, the CDR3 is TGTGCCAGCAGTTTTCGCAGGGTGACACAGGATACGCAGTATTTT. Protein product: CASSFRRVTQDTQYF. The chain uses TRBV27 and TRBJ2-3; a possible D gene is TRBD1 (5 bases). Per germline, CDR1 MNHEY and CDR2 SMNVEV (reference sequence). The CDR3 is made up of 15 amino acids. The ends were cut back, 3 bases at V and 6 bases at J, with 16 bases in the middle.

This clone was counted once. The rearrangement links TRBV5-1 to TRBJ2-1; TRBD2 aligns across 9 bases. V gave up 0 bases and J gave up 8 bases; unmatched junction bases: 0. The germline CDR1 and CDR2 sequences are SGHRS and YFSETQ. CDR3 length equals 13 residues. The DNA of the CDR3 is TGCGCCAGCAGCTTGGGCGGGAGGGATGAGCAGTTCTTC. This gives the protein CASSLGGRDEQFF.

V gene TRBV5-4 combines with J gene TRBJ2-5; 7 bases align to TRBD1. The CDR3 totals 14 residues. The germline CDR1 and CDR2 sequences are SGHNT and YYREEE (reference sequence). The trim removed 5 bases at V and 4 bases at J, leaving 8 bases unmatched. The CDR3 bases are TGTGCCAGCAGTTTCGGTACAGGGGCAGAGACCCAGTACTTC. It encodes CASSFGTGAETQYF.

V is TRBV7-9 and J is TRBJ2-3; 10 nucleotides agree with TRBD2. From germline, CDR1 is SEHNR and CDR2 FQNEAQ (reference sequence). CDR3 length equals 17 residues. V lost 4 bases and J lost 5; bases outside the gene matches: 12. The CDR3: CASSYGNSGRSGDTQYF. The CDR3 bases are TGTGCCAGCAGCTATGGAAATAGCGGGAGGTCTGGAGATACGCAGTATTTT.

This chain links TRBV5-1 with TRBJ2-1; TRBD2 aligns across 7 bases. CDR1 is SGHRS, CDR2 YFSETQ, per germline. V lost 5 bases and J lost 7; bases outside the gene matches: 6. The CDR3 extends over 13 amino acids. This CDR3 reads CASRTSTANEQFF. Written as DNA, the CDR3 is TGCGCCAGCAGGACTAGCACGGCTAATGAGCAGTTCTTC. Variable domain in full (rest from reference TRBV5-1 and TRBJ2-1): KAGVTQTPRYLIKTRGQQVTLSCSPISGHRSVSWYQQTPGQGLQFLFEYFSETQRNKGNFPGRFSGRQFSNSRSEMNVSTLELGDSALYLCASRTSTANEQFFGPGTRLTVL.

The genes are TRBV6-5 and TRBJ1-1; 7 bases line up with TRBD1. This CDR3 is 14 amino acids long. Germline CDR1 MNHEY, CDR2 SVGAGI. Losses at the gene ends were 5 bases for V and 6 bases for J; bases not matched to a gene: 9. The CDR3 bases are TGTGCCAGCAGTAGTCGACAGGGTCGCGCTGAAGCTTTCTTT. Translated, it gives CASSSRQGRAEAFF.

The chain links TRBV6-1 to TRBJ2-7; D gene ambiguous. The CDR3 is made up of 11 amino acids. Per the germline V gene, CDR1 is MNHNS and CDR2 is SASEGT. Between the trimmed V and J ends, which lost 8 bases and 4 bases, there was a span of 9 bases. The CDR3 coding sequence is TGTGCCAGCTTGAACCGGTACGAGCAGTACTTC. The encoded protein is CASLNRYEQYF.

V gene TRBV9 combines with J gene TRBJ2-2, with D possibly TRBD2 on 6 matching bases. The CDR3 sequence is 15 residues long. V was pared by 4 bases and J by 4 bases, with 14 bases between. Per germline, CDR1 SGDLS and CDR2 YYNGEE. In DNA form, the CDR3 reads TGTGCCAGCAGCTCGGGACTCGGGGGCACCGGGGAGCTGTTTTTT. It specifies CASSSGLGGTGELFF.

The chain employs TRBV2 and TRBJ2-1; perhaps D is TRBD1 or TRBD2 (5 bases each). Germline CDR1 reads SNHLY; CDR2 reads FYNNEI. The CDR3 has 13 residues. V was shortened by 7 bases and J by 3 bases, with 10 bases between the two germline ends. The CDR3 reads CASIRDHYNEQFF. In DNA form, the CDR3 reads TGTGCCAGCATTAGGGACCACTACAATGAGCAGTTCTTC.

This clone was seen only once. The V and J genes are TRBV18 and TRBJ2-5; 7 bases fit TRBD2. Trimming at V came to 3 bases and at J to 5 bases, leaving 3 bases not matched to a gene. The CDR3 has 13 residues. Germline lookup yields CDR1 KGHSH and CDR2 LQKENI. The CDR3 DNA reads as TGTGCCAGCTCACCGAGGGAGGGGGAGACCCAGTACTTC. As protein: CASSPREGETQYF.

This clone occurred once. The chain carries TRBV13 and TRBJ1-1; a possible D gene is TRBD1 (6 bases). This CDR3 is built from 17 residues. Germline CDR1 is PRHDT and CDR2 is FYEKMQ (reference sequence). Trimming took 5 bases from V and 4 from J, leaving 23 bases between them. CDR3 amino acids: CASSRYRVGFDRTEAFF. The DNA for the CDR3 is TGTGCCAGCAGCCGATACAGGGTAGGTTTCGATCGCACTGAAGCTTTCTTT.

In DNA, the CDR3 is TGTGCCAGCACAATTTCGGGACAGTTCACTGAAGCTTTCTTT. Translating it yields CASTISGQFTEAFF. V and J are TRBV27 and TRBJ1-1, with 7 nucleotides matching TRBD1. Trimming removed 7 bases from V and 4 bases from J; junction bases left unmatched: 9. Germline-derived CDR1 and CDR2 are MNHEY and SMNVEV (reference sequence). The CDR3 contains 14 residues.

J is TRBJ2-7 and V is TRBV7-2, with 11 positions matching TRBD2. CDR3 length: 16 amino acids. V shed 2 bases, J shed 7 bases, and the junction held 10 bases outside the gene matches. The germline V gene encodes CDR1 SGHTA and CDR2 FQGNSA. CDR3 DNA: TGTGCCAGCAGCTTACCTAGCGGGAGGTCAACTATTGAGCAGTACTTC. It is translated as CASSLPSGRSTIEQYF.

The chain carries TRBV28 and TRBJ2-3; a possible D gene is TRBD2 (5 bases). Germline CDR1 MDHEN, CDR2 SYDVKM. Trimming removed 2 bases at V and 0 bases at J, with 12 bases between. This CDR3 has 16 amino acids. In nucleotides, the CDR3 is TGTGCCAGCAGTTTAACGATAGCGACCAGCACAGATACGCAGTATTTT. Encoded protein: CASSLTIATSTDTQYF.